The entry below describes one TCR beta chain. Its antigen is as yet unknown. The PCR was carried out with 60 Vbeta primers and 13 Jbeta primers. Here immunoSEQ multiplex PCR was the method, and the copy in TCRdb shows in-frame clones only, minus some. The sample includes about 90,000 clones, less than 85% of them seen just once. CDR3 length: 16 amino acids. Unmatched junction bases numbered 10, after V lost 3 bases and J lost 5 bases. The germline CDR1 and CDR2 sequences are KGHSH and LQKENI. This record comes from a study of cytomegalovirus exposure and HLA in healthy donors. General study findings and limits: With DRB1 most and HLA-C fewest, TCR association rates differed between HLA loci in a later analysis.

The chain combines TRBV18 with TRBJ2-5, with 9 bases aligning to TRBD2. Source material: PBMCs. The clonotype was recovered from a man aged 18 to 29 in good health and CMV-seronegative. CDR3 DNA sequence: TGTGCCAGCTCACCCGATTGGCGGGAGGGCCGCGAGACCCAGTACTTC. It yields the protein CASSPDWREGRETQYF.